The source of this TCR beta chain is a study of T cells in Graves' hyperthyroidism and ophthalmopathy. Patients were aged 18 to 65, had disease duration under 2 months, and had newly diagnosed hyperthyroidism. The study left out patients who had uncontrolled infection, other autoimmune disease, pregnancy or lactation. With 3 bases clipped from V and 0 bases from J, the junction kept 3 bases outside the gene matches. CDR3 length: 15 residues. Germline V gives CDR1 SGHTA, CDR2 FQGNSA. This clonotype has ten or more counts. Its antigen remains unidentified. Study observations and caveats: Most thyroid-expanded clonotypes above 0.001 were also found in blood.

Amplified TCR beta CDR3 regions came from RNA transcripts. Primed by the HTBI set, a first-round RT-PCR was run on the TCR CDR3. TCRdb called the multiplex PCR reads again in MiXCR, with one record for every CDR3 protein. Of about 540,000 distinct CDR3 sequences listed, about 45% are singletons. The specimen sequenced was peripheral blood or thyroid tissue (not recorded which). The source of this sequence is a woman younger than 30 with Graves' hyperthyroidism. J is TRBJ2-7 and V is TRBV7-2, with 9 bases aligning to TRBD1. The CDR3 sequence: CASSLTGQGSYEQYF. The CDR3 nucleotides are TGTGCCAGCAGCTTGACGGGACAGGGCTCCTACGAGCAGTACTTC.